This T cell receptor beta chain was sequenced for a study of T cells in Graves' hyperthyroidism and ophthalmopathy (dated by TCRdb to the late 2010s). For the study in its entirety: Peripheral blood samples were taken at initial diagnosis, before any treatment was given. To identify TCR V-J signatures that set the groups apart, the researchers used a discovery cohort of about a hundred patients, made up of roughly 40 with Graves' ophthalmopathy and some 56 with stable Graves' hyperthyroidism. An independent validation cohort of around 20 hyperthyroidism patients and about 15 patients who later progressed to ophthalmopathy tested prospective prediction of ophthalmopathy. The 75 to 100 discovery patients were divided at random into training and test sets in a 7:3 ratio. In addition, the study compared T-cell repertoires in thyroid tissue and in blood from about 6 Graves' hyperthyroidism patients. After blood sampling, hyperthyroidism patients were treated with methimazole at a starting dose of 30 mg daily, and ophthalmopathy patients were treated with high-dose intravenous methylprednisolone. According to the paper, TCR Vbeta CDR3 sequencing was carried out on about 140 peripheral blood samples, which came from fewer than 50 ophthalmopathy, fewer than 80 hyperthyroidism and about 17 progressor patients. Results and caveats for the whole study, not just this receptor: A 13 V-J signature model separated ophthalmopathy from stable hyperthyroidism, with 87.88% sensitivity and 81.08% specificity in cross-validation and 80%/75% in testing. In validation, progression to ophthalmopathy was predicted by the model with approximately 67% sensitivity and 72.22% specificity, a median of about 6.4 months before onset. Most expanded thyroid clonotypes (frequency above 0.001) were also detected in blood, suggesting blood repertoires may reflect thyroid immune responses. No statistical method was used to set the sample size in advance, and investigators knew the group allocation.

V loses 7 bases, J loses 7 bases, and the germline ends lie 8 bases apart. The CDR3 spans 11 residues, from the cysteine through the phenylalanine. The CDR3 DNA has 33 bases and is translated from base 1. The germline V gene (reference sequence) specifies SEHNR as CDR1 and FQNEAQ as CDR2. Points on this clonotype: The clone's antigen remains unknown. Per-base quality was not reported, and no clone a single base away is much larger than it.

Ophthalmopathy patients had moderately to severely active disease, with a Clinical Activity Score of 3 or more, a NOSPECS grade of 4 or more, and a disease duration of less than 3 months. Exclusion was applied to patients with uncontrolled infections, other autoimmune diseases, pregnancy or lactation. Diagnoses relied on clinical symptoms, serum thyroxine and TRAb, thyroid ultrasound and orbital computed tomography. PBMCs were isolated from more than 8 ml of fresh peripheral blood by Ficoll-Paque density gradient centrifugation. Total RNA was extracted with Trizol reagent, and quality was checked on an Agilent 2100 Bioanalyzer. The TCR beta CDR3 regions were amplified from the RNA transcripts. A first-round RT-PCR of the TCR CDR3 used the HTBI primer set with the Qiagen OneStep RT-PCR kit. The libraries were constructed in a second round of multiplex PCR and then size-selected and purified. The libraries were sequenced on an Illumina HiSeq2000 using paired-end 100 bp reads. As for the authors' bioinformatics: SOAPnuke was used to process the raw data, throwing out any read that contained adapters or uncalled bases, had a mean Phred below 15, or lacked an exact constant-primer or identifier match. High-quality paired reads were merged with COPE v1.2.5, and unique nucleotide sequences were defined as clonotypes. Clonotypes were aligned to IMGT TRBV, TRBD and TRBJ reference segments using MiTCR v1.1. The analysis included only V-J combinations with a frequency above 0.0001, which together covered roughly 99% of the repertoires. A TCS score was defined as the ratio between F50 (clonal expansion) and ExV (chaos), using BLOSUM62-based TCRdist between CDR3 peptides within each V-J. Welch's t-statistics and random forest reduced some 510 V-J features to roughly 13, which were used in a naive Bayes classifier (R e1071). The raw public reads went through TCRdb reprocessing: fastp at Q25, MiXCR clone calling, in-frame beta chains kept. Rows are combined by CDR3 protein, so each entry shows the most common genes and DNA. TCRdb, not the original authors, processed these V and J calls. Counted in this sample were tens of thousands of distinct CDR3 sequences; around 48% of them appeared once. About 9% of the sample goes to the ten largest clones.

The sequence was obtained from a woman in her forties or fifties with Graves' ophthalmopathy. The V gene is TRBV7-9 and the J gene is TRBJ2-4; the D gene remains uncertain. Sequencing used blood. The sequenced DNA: TGTGCCAGCAACCCTGTGAACATTCAGTACTTC. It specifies CASNPVNIQYF.